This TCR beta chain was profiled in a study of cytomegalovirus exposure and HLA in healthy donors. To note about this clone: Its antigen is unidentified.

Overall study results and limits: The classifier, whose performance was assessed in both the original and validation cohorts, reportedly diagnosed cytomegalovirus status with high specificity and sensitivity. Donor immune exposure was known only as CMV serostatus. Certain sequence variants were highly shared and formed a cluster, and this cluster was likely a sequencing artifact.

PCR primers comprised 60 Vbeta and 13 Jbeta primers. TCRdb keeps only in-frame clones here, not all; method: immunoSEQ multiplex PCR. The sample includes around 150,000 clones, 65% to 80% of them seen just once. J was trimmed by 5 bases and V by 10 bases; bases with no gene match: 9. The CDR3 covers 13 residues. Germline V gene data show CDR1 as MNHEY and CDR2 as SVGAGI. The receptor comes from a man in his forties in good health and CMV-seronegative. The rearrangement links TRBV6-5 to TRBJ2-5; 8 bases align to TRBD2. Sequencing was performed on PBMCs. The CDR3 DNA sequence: TGTGCCACCGGCGGGGGGTCGTGGGAGACCCAGTACTTC. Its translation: CATGGGSWETQYF.